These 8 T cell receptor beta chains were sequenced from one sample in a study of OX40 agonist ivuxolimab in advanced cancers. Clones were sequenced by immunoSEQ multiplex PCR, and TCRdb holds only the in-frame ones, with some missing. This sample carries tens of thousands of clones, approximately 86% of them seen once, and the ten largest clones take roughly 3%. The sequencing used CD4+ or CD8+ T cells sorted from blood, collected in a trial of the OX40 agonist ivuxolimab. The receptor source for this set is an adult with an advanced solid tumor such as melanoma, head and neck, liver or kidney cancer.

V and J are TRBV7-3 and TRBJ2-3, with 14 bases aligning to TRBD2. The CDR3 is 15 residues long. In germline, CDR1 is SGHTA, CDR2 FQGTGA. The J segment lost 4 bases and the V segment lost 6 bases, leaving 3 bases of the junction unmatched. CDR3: CASRTSGGAADTQYF. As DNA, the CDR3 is TGTGCCAGCAGGACTAGCGGGGGGGCCGCAGATACGCAGTATTTT.

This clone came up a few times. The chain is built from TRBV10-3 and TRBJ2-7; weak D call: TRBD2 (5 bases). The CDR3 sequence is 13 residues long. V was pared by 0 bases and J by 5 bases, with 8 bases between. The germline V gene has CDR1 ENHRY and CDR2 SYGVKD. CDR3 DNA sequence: TGTGCCATCAGTGAGTCGCACGGGGACGAGCAGTACTTC. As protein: CAISESHGDEQYF.

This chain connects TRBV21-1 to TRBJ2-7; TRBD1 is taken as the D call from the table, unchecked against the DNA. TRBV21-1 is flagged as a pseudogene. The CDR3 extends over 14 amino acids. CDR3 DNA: TGTGCCAGCAGCAAAGGGGGACACCACTACGAGCAGTACTTC. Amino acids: CASSKGGHHYEQYF.

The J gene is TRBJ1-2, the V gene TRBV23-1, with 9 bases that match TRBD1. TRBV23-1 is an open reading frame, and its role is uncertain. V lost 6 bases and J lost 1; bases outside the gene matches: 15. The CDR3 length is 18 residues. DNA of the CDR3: TGCGCCAGCAGGCTGGACCTGGGACAGGGTAAAGGTAACTATGGCTACACCTTC. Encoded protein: CASRLDLGQGKGNYGYTF.

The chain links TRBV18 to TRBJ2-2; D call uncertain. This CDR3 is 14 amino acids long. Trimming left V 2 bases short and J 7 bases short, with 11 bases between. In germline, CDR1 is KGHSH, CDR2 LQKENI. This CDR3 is CASSPVEGGGELFF. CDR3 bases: TGTGCCAGCTCACCAGTCGAAGGCGGCGGGGAGCTGTTTTTT.

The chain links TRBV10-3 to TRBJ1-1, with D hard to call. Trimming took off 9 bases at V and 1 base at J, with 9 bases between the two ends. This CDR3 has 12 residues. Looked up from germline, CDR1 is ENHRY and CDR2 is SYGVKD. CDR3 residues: CAIFSGNTEAFF. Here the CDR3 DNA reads TGTGCCATTTTCTCAGGGAACACTGAAGCTTTCTTT.

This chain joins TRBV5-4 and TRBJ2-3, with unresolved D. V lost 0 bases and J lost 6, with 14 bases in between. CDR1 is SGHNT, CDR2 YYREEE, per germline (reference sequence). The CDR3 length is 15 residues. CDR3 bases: TGTGCCAGCAGCTTGGGTCGGGTAGTCGGGGATACGCAGTATTTT. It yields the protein CASSLGRVVGDTQYF.

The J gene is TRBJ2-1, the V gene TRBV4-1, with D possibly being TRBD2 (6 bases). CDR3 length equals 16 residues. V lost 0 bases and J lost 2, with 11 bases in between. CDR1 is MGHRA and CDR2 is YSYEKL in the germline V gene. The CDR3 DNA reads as TGCGCCAGCAGCCAAGACGGGGGAACTACCTACAATGAGCAGTTCTTC. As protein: CASSQDGGTTYNEQFF.